The 30 T cell receptor beta chains given below trace back to one sample, sequenced in a study of low-dose radiotherapy and immunotherapy resistance in tumors. TRAV- and TRBV-specific primers primed first-strand cDNA, covering alpha and beta chains. The TCRs were subjected to amplification over around 19 PCR cycles employing a constant-region primer in conjunction with a V-primer adapter. MiXCR, applied by TCRdb to the reads, yields one record per CDR3 protein. Seen here are 57,000 or so distinct CDR3 sequences, around 27% observed once, and the top ten hold around 5.7%. As to time point: before trial treatment. Here the sequenced sample was PBMCs, taken before treatment. These receptors all come from a male donor with prostate cancer.

This clonotype was counted at least ten times. The V and J genes are TRBV5-8 and TRBJ2-5; possibly TRBD1 or TRBD2 for D (5 bases each). V lost 4 bases to trimming and J lost 4 bases, with 17 bases between them. The CDR3 length is 15 residues. Germline lookup yields CDR1 SGHTS and CDR2 YDEGEE. The CDR3 sequence is CASSSGGRATETQYF. Written as DNA, the CDR3 is TGTGCCAGCAGCAGCGGAGGCAGGGCGACAGAGACCCAGTACTTC. The full variable domain, rest sourced from reference TRBV5-8 and TRBJ2-5, is EAGVTQSPTHLIKTRGQQATLRCSPISGHTSVYWYQQALGLGLQFLLWYDEGEERNRGNFPPRFSGRQFPNYSSELNVNALELEDSALYLCASSSGGRATETQYFGPGTRLLVL.

This clonotype was observed many times. The chain links TRBV28 to TRBJ1-4; 9 nucleotides agree with TRBD1. Losses at the gene ends were 1 base for V and 8 bases for J; bases not matched to a gene: 5. Germline V gene lookup returns CDR1 MDHEN and CDR2 SYDVKM. The CDR3 length is 15 residues. The CDR3 is CASSLLQGASEKLFF. The DNA of the CDR3 is TGTGCCAGCAGTTTATTACAGGGGGCATCGGAAAAACTGTTTTTT.

This clonotype was recorded at least ten times. The chain joins TRBV10-2 to TRBJ2-2, with D unclear. Trimming pared 6 bases from V and 4 bases from J, leaving 6 bases between. Germline assignment: CDR1 WSHSY and CDR2 SAAADI. This CDR3 region has 12 residues. The CDR3: CASRGSTGELFF. DNA for the CDR3: TGCGCCAGCAGAGGGTCCACCGGGGAGCTGTTTTTT.

Ten or more counts support this clonotype. This rearrangement joins TRBV4-1 to TRBJ1-2, with unresolved D. The CDR3 is 14 residues long. Germline assignment: CDR1 MGHRA and CDR2 YSYEKL. V was shortened by 1 base and J by 1 base, with 7 bases between the two germline ends. The CDR3 sequence: CASSQGTDNYGYTF. DNA for the CDR3: TGCGCCAGCAGCCAAGGTACGGATAACTATGGCTACACCTTC.

The chain has TRBV18 and TRBJ2-5, with no clear D. Trimming took 2 bases from V and 3 from J, leaving 7 bases between them. The CDR3 totals 13 residues. The germline V gene has CDR1 KGHSH and CDR2 LQKENI. CDR3 sequence: CASSPDIKETQYF. Written as DNA, the CDR3 is TGTGCCAGCTCACCAGACATTAAAGAGACCCAGTACTTC.

The chain carries TRBV27 and TRBJ2-5; the match to TRBD2 covers 9 bases. V was pared by 7 bases and J by 0 bases, with 9 bases of the junction left unmatched. Germline values: CDR1 MNHEY, CDR2 SMNVEV (reference sequence). This CDR3 is built from 16 residues. CDR3 in DNA: TGTGCCAGCAACCATCGCGCGGGAGGGTACCAAGAGACCCAGTACTTC. Translating it yields CASNHRAGGYQETQYF.

The V and J genes are TRBV3-1 and TRBJ2-1; D is perhaps TRBD2 (6 bases). The CDR3 has 15 amino acids. Germline assignment: CDR1 LGHDT and CDR2 YNNKEL (reference sequence). Deletions cut 4 bases from V and 3 bases from J, with 13 bases between. The CDR3 region has the DNA TGTGCCAGCAGCCCCCGTGTGGGGGGCTACAATGAGCAGTTCTTC. This codes for CASSPRVGGYNEQFF.

The J gene is TRBJ2-5, the V gene TRBV20-1; D is unclear. Per germline, CDR1 DFQATT and CDR2 SNEGSKA (reference sequence). V lost 6 bases and J lost 4, with 12 bases in between. The CDR3 loop spans 12 amino acids. CDR3 protein: CSATEVGETQYF. In nucleotides, the CDR3 is TGCAGTGCAACAGAAGTAGGAGAGACCCAGTACTTC.

Turning to this clonotype: Only one base separates this from a far larger clonotype, so it likely reflects a read error. The V and J genes are TRBV20-1 and TRBJ2-7; D tentatively reads TRBD1 or TRBD2 (5 bases each). This CDR3 spans 14 amino acids. CDR1 is DFQATT and CDR2 is SNEGSKA in the germline V gene (reference sequence). The V end was cut by 2 bases, the J end by 7 bases, with 18 bases between. This CDR3 reads CSARSWDQNNEQYF. In DNA, the CDR3 is TGCAGTGCTAGATCGTGGGACCAAAACAATGAGCAGTACTTC.

As for this clonotype: A much more abundant neighbour one base away suggests this may be a read error. The chain uses TRBV6-2 or TRBV6-3 and TRBJ1-2; maybe TRBD1 (5 bases). The length of the CDR3 is 16 residues. Germline-derived CDR1 and CDR2 are MNHEY and SVGEGT. Trimming took off 5 bases at V and 5 bases at J, with 21 bases between the two ends. CDR3 protein: CASSGKTLGGEYGYTF. The CDR3 DNA sequence: TGTGCCAGCAGTGGCAAGACTCTGGGGGGAGAATATGGCTACACCTTC.

This clonotype was found many times. This sequence joins TRBV29-1 and TRBJ1-4; 7 nucleotides align to TRBD1. The CDR3 covers 14 residues. Per germline, CDR1 SQVTM and CDR2 ANQGSEA. The V and J ends lost 0 bases and 6 bases, in that order; junction bases with no gene match: 4. The CDR3 sequence is CSVEDRGDDEKLFF. The CDR3 DNA sequence: TGCAGCGTTGAAGACAGGGGGGATGATGAAAAACTGTTTTTT.

This clonotype has just one count. The chain joins TRBV11-2 to TRBJ2-3; no definite D call. CDR1 is SGHAT, CDR2 FQNNGV, per germline. Trimming removed 5 bases from V and 1 base from J, with 10 bases in between. The CDR3 sequence is 14 residues long. The CDR3 DNA reads as TGTGCCAGCAGCCTCCGGTCCGGCACAGATACGCAGTATTTT. Amino acid sequence: CASSLRSGTDTQYF. Combining the CDR3 with reference TRBV11-2 and TRBJ2-3 gives the whole variable domain EAGVAQSPRYKIIEKRQSVAFWCNPISGHATLYWYQQILGQGPKLLIQFQNNGVVDDSQLPKDRFSAERLKGVDSTLKIQPAKLEDSAVYLCASSLRSGTDTQYFGPGTRLTVL.

The table lists this clonotype with a few counts. The chain uses TRBV28 and TRBJ2-2; 8 bases match TRBD1. Germline loops: CDR1 MDHEN, CDR2 SYDVKM. The trim removed 2 bases at V and 6 bases at J, leaving 11 bases unmatched. The CDR3 length is 17 residues. CDR3 protein: CASSLDPGQASPGELFF. In nucleotides, the CDR3 is TGTGCCAGCAGTTTAGATCCGGGACAGGCCTCTCCCGGGGAGCTGTTTTTT.

This clonotype was detected a few times. V gene TRBV5-6 combines with J gene TRBJ2-5; 12 bases map to TRBD2. Germline V gene data show CDR1 as SGHDT and CDR2 as YYEEEE. Trimming at V came to 0 bases and at J to 4 bases, leaving 4 bases not matched to a gene. The CDR3 consists of 16 residues. The CDR3 DNA follows: TGTGCCAGCAGCTTGGCCTCTAGCGGGAGGGGAGAGACCCAGTACTTC. Translation: CASSLASSGRGETQYF.

In this sample, this clonotype turned up many times. This chain uses TRBV9 with TRBJ2-2, with TRBD2 as a possible D gene (5 bases). The germline V gene has CDR1 SGDLS and CDR2 YYNGEE. Trimming removed 0 bases at V and 0 bases at J, with 12 bases between. This CDR3 region has 17 residues. The DNA of the CDR3 is TGTGCCAGCAGCGTAGTAGGCCTAGCAGCGAACACCGGGGAGCTGTTTTTT. This gives the protein CASSVVGLAANTGELFF.

The V and J genes are TRBV7-6 and TRBJ2-2; D not certain. With 2 bases removed from V and 6 bases from J, the gap between germline ends came to 7 bases. The germline V gene has CDR1 SGHVS and CDR2 FNYEAQ. The CDR3 spans 13 residues. CDR3 DNA sequence: TGTGCCAGCAGCTTACCAGCGTCCGGGGAGCTGTTTTTT. It is translated as CASSLPASGELFF.

This clonotype was found many times. Here the CDR3 reads CSVDRANGYTF. The CDR3 bases are TGCAGCGTAGACAGGGCGAATGGCTACACCTTC. This chain links TRBV29-1 with TRBJ1-2; TRBD1 matches at 7 bases. CDR3 size: 11 residues. Losses at the gene ends were 6 bases for V and 6 bases for J; bases not matched to a gene: 4. CDR1 is SQVTM, CDR2 ANQGSEA, per germline. Variable domain in full (rest from reference TRBV29-1 and TRBJ1-2): SAVISQKPSRDICQRGTSLTIQCQVDSQVTMMFWYRQQPGQSLTLIATANQGSEATYESGFVIDKFPISRPNLTFSTLTVSNMSPEDSSIYLCSVDRANGYTFGSGTRLTVV.

CDR3 coding DNA: TGTGCCAGCAGCCAAGATCGAGTGCCCCAGGAGCAGTTCTTC. This codes for CASSQDRVPQEQFF. The J gene is TRBJ2-1, the V gene TRBV3-1; D is undetermined. The CDR3 runs 14 residues. V was pared by 0 bases and J by 10 bases, with 13 bases between. Germline CDR1 LGHDT, CDR2 YNNKEL (reference sequence).

This clonotype was detected many times. The chain employs TRBV4-1 and TRBJ2-1; D remains unclear. Trimming shortened V by 4 bases and J by 7 bases, and 11 bases separated the two germline ends. Germline assignment: CDR1 MGHRA and CDR2 YSYEKL. The CDR3 spans 13 residues. The CDR3 loop is CASSPGLLNEQFF. CDR3 bases: TGCGCCAGCAGCCCGGGCCTACTAAATGAGCAGTTCTTC.

This clonotype was detected once. A read error may produce the germline difference seen at one junction end. This chain connects TRBV5-1 to TRBJ2-3; the D is unclear. The CDR3 runs 14 residues. Looked up from germline, CDR1 is SGHRS and CDR2 is YFSETQ. The CDR3 loop reads CASSLRADTDAQYF. CDR3 DNA sequence: TGCGCCAGCAGCTTGAGGGCAGACACAGATGCGCAGTATTTT.

The sample holds a few counts of this clonotype. The chain combines TRBV5-5 with TRBJ2-1; the D is unclear. V shed 4 bases and J shed 9 bases, with 14 bases lying between them. The CDR3 contains 13 residues. The V gene's germline CDR1 is SGHKS and CDR2 YYEKEE (reference sequence). The CDR3 protein is CASSTDGRSEQFF. The CDR3 bases are TGTGCCAGCAGCACGGACGGGCGGAGTGAGCAGTTCTTC.

On this clonotype itself: A single base is all that separates this from a far larger clone, so a read error is likely. The chain links TRBV13 to TRBJ2-1; 15 nucleotides align to TRBD2. The junction had 18 bases not matched to a gene; V was cut back by 6 bases and J by 0 bases. The CDR3 length is 22 residues. The germline CDR1 and CDR2 sequences are PRHDT and FYEKMQ (reference sequence). As DNA, the CDR3 is TGTGCCAGCAGTGAAAGTGGGGGGACTAGCGGGAGGACACGGAGCTCCTACAATGAGCAGTTCTTC. It specifies CASSESGGTSGRTRSSYNEQFF.

The sample holds many counts of this clonotype. The J gene is TRBJ1-1, the V gene TRBV5-5; D gene ambiguous. The CDR3 covers 12 residues. V was clipped by 0 bases and J by 8 bases, with 8 bases between them. From germline, CDR1 is SGHKS and CDR2 YYEKEE (reference sequence). As DNA, the CDR3 is TGTGCCAGCAGCTTGGTATCTGCAGAAGCTTTCTTT. Translation gives CASSLVSAEAFF.

This clonotype was observed at least ten times. The chain couples TRBV6-2 or TRBV6-3 to TRBJ2-7, with no clear D. This CDR3 has 13 amino acids. Germline CDR1 reads MNHEY; CDR2 reads SVGEGT. V lost 7 bases to trimming and J lost 2 bases, with 12 bases between them. The CDR3 DNA follows: TGTGCCAGCACTGTAAGGGCAGCCTACGAGCAGTACTTC. It is translated as CASTVRAAYEQYF.

This clonotype was counted ten times or more. The chain employs TRBV28 and TRBJ2-1; TRBD2 matches at 9 bases. Germline-derived CDR1 and CDR2 are MDHEN and SYDVKM. The CDR3 has 20 amino acids. Trimming took 5 bases from V and 3 from J; bases not matched to a gene: 20. CDR3 DNA sequence: TGTGCCAGCAGTGGGACTAGCTTTGCGCGTGTCGGGAGCTACTACAATGAGCAGTTCTTC. Translated, it gives CASSGTSFARVGSYYNEQFF.

In this sample, this clonotype turned up many times. The chain couples TRBV19 to TRBJ2-2; D not resolved. The germline V gene has CDR1 LNHDA and CDR2 SQIVND (reference sequence). The CDR3 loop spans 14 amino acids. The germline V and J ends were trimmed by 5 bases and 7 bases, with 14 bases remaining between them. The CDR3 DNA sequence: TGTGCCAGTAGTTCATATTTAAGTATCGGGGAGCTGTTTTTT. Its protein product is CASSSYLSIGELFF.

This clonotype was recorded at least ten times. J is TRBJ2-1 and V is TRBV27, with TRBD1 identical over 12 bases. The CDR3 is 16 amino acids. Germline CDR1 and CDR2: MNHEY and SMNVEV (reference sequence). V dropped 2 bases and J dropped 6; count of bases not matched to a gene: 5. DNA of the CDR3: TGTGCCAGCAGTTTACTTTCGGGACAGGGGGCCAATGAGCAGTTCTTC. This translates into CASSLLSGQGANEQFF.

This clonotype showed up many times. V is TRBV5-1 and J is TRBJ2-2; 9 nucleotides align to TRBD2. The junction had 2 bases not matched to a gene; V was cut back by 1 base and J by 4 bases. The germline CDR1 and CDR2 sequences are SGHRS and YFSETQ. The CDR3 contains 15 residues. Here the CDR3 reads CASSLPSGATGELFF. The CDR3 DNA sequence: TGCGCCAGCAGCTTGCCTAGCGGGGCCACCGGGGAGCTGTTTTTT. Supplemented by reference TRBV5-1 and TRBJ2-2, the full variable domain reads KAGVTQTPRYLIKTRGQQVTLSCSPISGHRSVSWYQQTPGQGLQFLFEYFSETQRNKGNFPGRFSGRQFSNSRSEMNVSTLELGDSALYLCASSLPSGATGELFFGEGSRLTVL.

This clonotype is a singleton in its sample. No DNA is shown, since the ends of the CDR3 on it are uncertain; the CDR3 is the one TCRdb lists. V is TRBV12-3 or TRBV12-4 and J is TRBJ2-3. The CDR3 length equals 13 residues, ends included. CDR3 residues: CASSFHTDTQYFF.

The chain employs TRBV28 and TRBJ2-7; 11 positions agree with TRBD1. With V trimmed by 5 bases and J by 2 bases, 5 bases remained unmatched. The CDR3 is 15 amino acids. From germline, CDR1 is MDHEN and CDR2 SYDVKM. CDR3 sequence reads: CASSVGQGVPYEQYF. In nucleotides, the CDR3 is TGTGCCAGCAGTGTGGGACAGGGGGTCCCCTACGAGCAGTACTTC.